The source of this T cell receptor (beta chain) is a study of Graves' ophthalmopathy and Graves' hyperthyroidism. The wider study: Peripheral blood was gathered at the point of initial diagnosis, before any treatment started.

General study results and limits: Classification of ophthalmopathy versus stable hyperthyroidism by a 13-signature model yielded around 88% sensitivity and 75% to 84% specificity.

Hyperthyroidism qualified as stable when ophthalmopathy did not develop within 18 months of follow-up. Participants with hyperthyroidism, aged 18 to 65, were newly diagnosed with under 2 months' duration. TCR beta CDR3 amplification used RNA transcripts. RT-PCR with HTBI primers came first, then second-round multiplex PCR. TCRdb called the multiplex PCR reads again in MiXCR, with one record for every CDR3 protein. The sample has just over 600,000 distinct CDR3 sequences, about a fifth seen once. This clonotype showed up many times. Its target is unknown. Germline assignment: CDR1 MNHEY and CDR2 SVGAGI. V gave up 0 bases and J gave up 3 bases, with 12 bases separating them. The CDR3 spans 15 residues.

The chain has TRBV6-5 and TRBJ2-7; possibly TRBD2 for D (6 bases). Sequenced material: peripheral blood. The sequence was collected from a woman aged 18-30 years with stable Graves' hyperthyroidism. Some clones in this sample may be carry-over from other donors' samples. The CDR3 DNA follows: TGTGCCAGCAGTTACTCGGGGGGTTCCCTCTACGAGCAGTACTTC. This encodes CASSYSGGSLYEQYF.